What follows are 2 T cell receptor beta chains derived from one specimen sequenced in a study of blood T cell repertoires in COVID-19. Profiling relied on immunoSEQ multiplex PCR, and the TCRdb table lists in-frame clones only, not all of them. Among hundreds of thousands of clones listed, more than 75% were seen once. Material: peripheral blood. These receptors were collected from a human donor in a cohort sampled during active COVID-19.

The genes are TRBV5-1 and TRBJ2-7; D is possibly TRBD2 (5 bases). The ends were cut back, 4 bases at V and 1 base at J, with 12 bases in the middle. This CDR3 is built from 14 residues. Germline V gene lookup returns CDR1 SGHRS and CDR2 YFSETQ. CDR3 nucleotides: TGCGCCAGCAGCCCCGACCTAGCTTCCTACGAGCAGTACTTC. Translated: CASSPDLASYEQYF.

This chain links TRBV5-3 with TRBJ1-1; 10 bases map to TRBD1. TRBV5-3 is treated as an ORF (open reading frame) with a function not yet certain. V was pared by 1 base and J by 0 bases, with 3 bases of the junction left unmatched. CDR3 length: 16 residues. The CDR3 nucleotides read TGTGCCAGAAGCTTGCGACAGGGGGCATTGAACACTGAAGCTTTCTTT. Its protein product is CARSLRQGALNTEAFF.